This T cell receptor beta chain appears in the sequencing data of a study of regulatory T cells. Whole-study findings and limits: In CD3G-deficient patients, conventional CD4+ T cells were enriched for hydrophobic CDR3 residues at positions 6 and 7.

Comments on this clone: Its antigen is as yet unknown.

Primers: 52 TRBV forward and 13 TRBJ reverse. Only in-frame clones appear in the TCRdb table, and some are missing; sequencing was by immunoSEQ multiplex PCR. Among roughly 32,000 clones listed, 75% to 90% were seen once. The CDR3 extends over 14 amino acids. V was pared by 3 bases and J by 6 bases, with 14 bases between. From germline, CDR1 is SGHRS and CDR2 YFSETQ. The origin of this receptor is a person aged 18 to 35 with CD3G deficiency. The rearrangement links TRBV5-1 to TRBJ2-3, with D perhaps TRBD2 (6 bases). The sample taken for sequencing was conventional CD4+ T cells sorted from blood. The CDR3 nucleotides are TGCGCCAGCAGCTGGGGGACTCTGATGGATACGCAGTATTTT. Translated, it gives CASSWGTLMDTQYF.